Following are 13 T cell receptor beta chains from one sample sequenced in a study of a mutant IDH1 vaccine in newly diagnosed glioma. Using immunoSEQ multiplex PCR, the repertoire was profiled, and TCRdb retains in-frame clones only, with some absent. The table includes around 67,000 clones, 83% detected once. Time point denoted: baseline, week 1 (first vaccination visit). Treatment defined: pre-vaccination baseline after standard-of-care therapy. Sequences were derived from peripheral blood mononuclear cells (PBMCs), sampled from a glioma patient treated with radiotherapy, temozolomide or both. These receptor sequences come from a woman aged 18-30 years with glioma. Some clones in this sample may be carry-over from other donors' samples.

This chain connects TRBV5-1 to TRBJ2-1, with 7 bases matching TRBD2. The V gene's germline CDR1 is SGHRS and CDR2 YFSETQ. This CDR3 contains 17 residues. Trimming at V came to 3 bases and at J to 8 bases, leaving 17 bases not matched to a gene. Here the CDR3 reads CASSSPSWRERPDEQFF. CDR3 DNA sequence: TGCGCCAGCAGCTCTCCTAGTTGGCGGGAGCGCCCGGATGAGCAGTTCTTC.

This chain joins TRBV6-1 and TRBJ1-5, with D perhaps TRBD1 (6 bases). The CDR3 is 15 residues long. The germline V gene encodes CDR1 MNHNS and CDR2 SASEGT. The V and J ends lost 2 bases and 1 base respectively, with 9 bases between them. CDR3 coding DNA: TGTGCCAGCAGTGAAAGTCAGGGGAGCAATCAGCCCCAGCATTTT. Amino acid sequence: CASSESQGSNQPQHF.

This clone was observed once. V is TRBV6-5 and J is TRBJ1-1; no clear D. Germline V gene data show CDR1 as MNHEY and CDR2 as SVGAGI. The ends were cut back, 0 bases at V and 6 bases at J, with 8 bases in the middle. The CDR3 is made up of 13 amino acids. CDR3 amino acids: CASSYSIWAEAFF. The CDR3 bases are TGTGCCAGCAGTTACTCGATATGGGCTGAAGCTTTCTTT.

The V and J genes are TRBV4-2 and TRBJ2-3; TRBD2 agrees at 11 bases. CDR1 and CDR2 (germline): LGHNA, YNFKEQ. The CDR3 extends over 15 amino acids. Unmatched junction bases numbered 5, after V lost 5 bases and J lost 4 bases. CDR3 loop: CASSYSGGAPDTQYF. CDR3 coding DNA: TGTGCCAGCAGCTATAGCGGGGGGGCCCCAGATACGCAGTATTTT.

The chain couples TRBV6-6 to TRBJ1-2, with 9 bases lining up with TRBD1. Germline V CDR1 and CDR2: MNHNY, SVGAGI (reference sequence). With V trimmed by 4 bases and J by 2 bases, 5 bases remained unmatched. The CDR3 loop spans 15 amino acids. For the CDR3, the DNA is TGTGCCAGCAGTTCGGGGGACAGGGTGAACTATGGCTACACCTTC. Translated: CASSSGDRVNYGYTF.

The chain carries TRBV6-6 and TRBJ2-3; 7 bases match TRBD2. The V gene's germline CDR1 is MNHNY and CDR2 SVGAGI (reference sequence). The CDR3 has 15 amino acids. Trimming at V came to 2 bases and at J to 2 bases, leaving 4 bases not matched to a gene. The CDR3 region has the DNA TGTGCCAGCAGTTACGTGAGCGGGGACACAGATACGCAGTATTTT. Its protein is CASSYVSGDTDTQYF.

This clone came up once. CDR3 in amino acids: CAGQGYQRGYEQYF. The DNA of the CDR3 is TGTGCCGGACAGGGTTACCAGAGGGGCTACGAGCAGTACTTC. The chain joins TRBV2 to TRBJ2-7, with 8 bases identical to TRBD1. Germline-derived CDR1 and CDR2 are SNHLY and FYNNEI. This CDR3 contains 14 residues. The ends lost 11 bases at V and 3 bases at J; junction bases unmatched: 12.

This chain links TRBV4-1 with TRBJ2-2; D might be TRBD1 or TRBD2, each matching 5 bases. From germline, CDR1 is MGHRA and CDR2 YSYEKL. This CDR3 region has 16 residues. V lost 1 base and J 3 bases, leaving 12 bases between the germline ends. This CDR3 reads CASSQVGVWDTGELFF. As DNA, the CDR3 is TGCGCCAGCAGCCAAGTGGGGGTTTGGGACACCGGGGAGCTGTTTTTT.

This clone was detected once. This chain uses TRBV29-1 with TRBJ2-5; no reliable D call. This CDR3 is built from 11 residues. V shed 5 bases and J shed 2 bases, with 6 bases lying between them. Germline V CDR1 and CDR2: SQVTM, ANQGSEA. The DNA of the CDR3 is TGCAGCGTTACATTACAAGAGACCCAGTACTTC. Its translation is CSVTLQETQYF.

The chain recombines TRBV25-1 with TRBJ2-7; maybe TRBD1 (5 bases). Per the germline V gene, CDR1 is MGHDK and CDR2 is SYGVNS. Trimming removed 3 bases at V and 4 bases at J, with 10 bases between. The CDR3 is made up of 13 amino acids. This chain's CDR3 is CASSEQGDYEQYF. The CDR3 DNA follows: TGTGCCAGCAGTGAGCAGGGCGATTACGAGCAGTACTTC.

The rearrangement uses TRBV30 and TRBJ2-7, with 11 bases aligning to TRBD2. The CDR3 covers 14 residues. Unmatched junction bases numbered 7, after V lost 7 bases and J lost 2 bases. CDR1 GTSNPN and CDR2 SVGIG come from the germline V gene (reference sequence). In DNA, the CDR3 is TGTGCCTTAAACTTAGCGGGAGGGCCCTACGAGCAGTACTTC. Its translation: CALNLAGGPYEQYF.

In its sample, this clone was seen a few times. The chain couples TRBV12-5 to TRBJ2-1, with D perhaps TRBD2 (6 bases). Germline lookup yields CDR1 LGHNT and CDR2 FRNRAP. The CDR3 totals 17 residues. V dropped 0 bases and J dropped 0 bases, with 12 bases sitting between them. The CDR3 protein is CASGLVLGGSSYNEQFF. The CDR3 DNA follows: TGTGCTAGTGGTTTGGTCCTTGGGGGGAGCTCCTACAATGAGCAGTTCTTC.

The chain has TRBV2 and TRBJ2-5, with 13 bases identical to TRBD2. This CDR3 region has 16 residues. Germline lookup yields CDR1 SNHLY and CDR2 FYNNEI. V lost 4 bases and J lost 4; bases outside the gene matches: 6. The chain's CDR3 is CASSGLAGGLLETQYF. DNA of the CDR3: TGTGCCAGCAGTGGACTAGCGGGAGGACTCTTAGAGACCCAGTACTTC.